This TCR beta chain was obtained from a study of shared clonotypes between healthy human individuals. Study as a whole: Donor ages ranged 18 to 49 years: two women, a few men.

From CD4+ cells came CD45RA+ naive and CD45RA-negative memory subsets. Generated by immunoSEQ multiplex PCR, the TCRdb table keeps only in-frame clones and is missing some. Here the sample spans 300,000 to 400,000 clones, less than 75% being singletons. CDR1 is SGHTA, CDR2 FQGNSA, per germline. Trimming removed 2 bases from V and 7 bases from J, with 21 bases in between. The CDR3 consists of 16 residues. Input material: memory CD4+ T cells sorted from blood. Subset: CD45RA-negative fraction. The chain is built from TRBV7-2 and TRBJ2-7; tentatively, D is TRBD1 (6 bases). This sequence was found in a man aged 30-40 years in good health. The CDR3 region has the DNA TGTGCCAGCAGCTTATATTCCCGGGACAACAACGGGGAGCAGTACTTC. It is translated as CASSLYSRDNNGEQYF.